The source of this T cell receptor (beta chain) is a study of cytomegalovirus exposure and HLA in healthy donors. Study-level points and caveats: An assumption of roughly uniform sequencing depth across donors underlay the presence/absence analyses.

This clone appeared a few times. Its antigen is undetermined. The CDR3 length is 13 residues. Germline CDR1 reads MNHEY; CDR2 reads SVGAGI. V dropped 6 bases and J dropped 3; count of bases not matched to a gene: 5. Researchers ran the PCR with 60 Vbeta and 13 Jbeta primers. Produced via immunoSEQ multiplex PCR; TCRdb's table is partial and in-frame only. The table includes some 98,000 clones, under 70% detected once. This TCR was recovered from a man aged 50-59 years in good health and CMV-seronegative. The genes are TRBV6-5 and TRBJ2-7, with 7 bases aligning to TRBD1. Sequencing was carried out using PBMCs. The CDR3 here is CASRGDRLYEQYF. Here the CDR3 DNA reads TGTGCCAGCAGGGGGGACAGACTCTACGAGCAGTACTTC.